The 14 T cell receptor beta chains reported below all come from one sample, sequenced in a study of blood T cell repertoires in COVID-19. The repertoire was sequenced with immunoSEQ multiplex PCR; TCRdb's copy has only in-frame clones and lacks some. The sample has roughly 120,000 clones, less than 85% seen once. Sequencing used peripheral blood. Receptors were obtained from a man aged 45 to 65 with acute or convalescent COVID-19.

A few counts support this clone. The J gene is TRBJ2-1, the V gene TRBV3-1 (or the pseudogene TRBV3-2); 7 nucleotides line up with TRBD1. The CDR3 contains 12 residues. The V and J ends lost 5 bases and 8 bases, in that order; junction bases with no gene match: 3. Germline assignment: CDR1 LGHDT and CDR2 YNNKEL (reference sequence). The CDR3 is CASSEGGDEQFF. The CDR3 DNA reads TGTGCCAGCAGCGAAGGGGGCGATGAGCAGTTCTTC.

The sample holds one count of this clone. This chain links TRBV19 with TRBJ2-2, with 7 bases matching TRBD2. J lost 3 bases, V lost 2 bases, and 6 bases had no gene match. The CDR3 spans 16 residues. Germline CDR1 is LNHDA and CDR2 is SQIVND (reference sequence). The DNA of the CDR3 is TGTGCCAGTAGTATAACGGGAGGCAGTGACACCGGGGAGCTGTTTTTT. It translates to CASSITGGSDTGELFF.

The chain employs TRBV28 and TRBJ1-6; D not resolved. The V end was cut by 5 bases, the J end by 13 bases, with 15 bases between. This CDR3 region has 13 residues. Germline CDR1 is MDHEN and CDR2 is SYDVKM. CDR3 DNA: TGTGCCAGCAGTAGAGGCTTAGCGCGTCCCCTCCACTTT. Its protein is CASSRGLARPLHF.

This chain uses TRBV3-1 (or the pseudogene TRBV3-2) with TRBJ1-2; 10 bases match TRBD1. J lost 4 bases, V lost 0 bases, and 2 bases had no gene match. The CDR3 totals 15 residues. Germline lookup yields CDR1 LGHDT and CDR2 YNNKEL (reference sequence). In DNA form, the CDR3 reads TGTGCCAGCAGCCAAGAGACAGGGGGCAGCTATGGCTACACCTTC. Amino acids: CASSQETGGSYGYTF.

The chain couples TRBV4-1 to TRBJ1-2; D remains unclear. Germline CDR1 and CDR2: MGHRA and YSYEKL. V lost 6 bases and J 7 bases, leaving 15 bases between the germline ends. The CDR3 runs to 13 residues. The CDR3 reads CASRSLRTAGYTF. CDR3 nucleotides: TGCGCCAGCAGAAGTCTTAGGACTGCTGGCTACACCTTC.

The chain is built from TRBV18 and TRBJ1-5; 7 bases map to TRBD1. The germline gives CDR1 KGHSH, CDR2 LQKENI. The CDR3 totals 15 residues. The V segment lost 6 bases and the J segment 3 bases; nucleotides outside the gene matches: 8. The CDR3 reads CASSPLGQHNQPQHF. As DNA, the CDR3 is TGTGCCAGCTCTCCCCTGGGACAGCACAATCAGCCCCAGCATTTT.

The CDR3, as DNA: TGTGCCAGCAGCGAGACAGGGAAGAACACTGAAGCTTTCTTT. This sequence encodes CASSETGKNTEAFF. The genes are TRBV5-4 and TRBJ1-1, with TRBD1 identical over 7 bases. This CDR3 is 14 amino acids long. Per germline, CDR1 SGHNT and CDR2 YYREEE (reference sequence). V lost 4 bases to trimming and J lost 1 base; unmatched junction nucleotides: 4.

The chain's CDR3 is CASSFPRLSDTEAFF. The CDR3 bases are TGTGCCAGCAGCTTCCCGAGGTTGAGCGACACTGAAGCTTTCTTT. V is TRBV7-9 and J is TRBJ1-1; D uncertain. CDR3 size: 15 residues. Germline loops: CDR1 SEHNR, CDR2 FQNEAQ (reference sequence). The V end was cut by 3 bases, the J end by 3 bases, with 14 bases between.

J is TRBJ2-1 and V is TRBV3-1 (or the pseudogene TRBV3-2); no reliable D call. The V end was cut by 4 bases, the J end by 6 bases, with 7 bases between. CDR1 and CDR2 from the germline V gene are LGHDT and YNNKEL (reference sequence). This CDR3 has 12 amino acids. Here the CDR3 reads CASSPSGNEQFF. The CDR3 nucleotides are TGTGCCAGCAGCCCTTCGGGCAATGAGCAGTTCTTC.

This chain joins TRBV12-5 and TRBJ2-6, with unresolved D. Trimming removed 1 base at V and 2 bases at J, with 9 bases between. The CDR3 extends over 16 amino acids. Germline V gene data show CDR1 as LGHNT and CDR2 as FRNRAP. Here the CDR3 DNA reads TGTGCTAGTGGTTTGGCCCCACAGACTGGGGCCAACGTCCTGACTTTC. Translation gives CASGLAPQTGANVLTF.

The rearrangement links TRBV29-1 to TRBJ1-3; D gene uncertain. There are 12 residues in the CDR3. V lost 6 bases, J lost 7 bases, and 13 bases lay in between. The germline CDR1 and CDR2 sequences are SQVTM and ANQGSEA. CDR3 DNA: TGCAGCGTGAGAGGGCCGGGGAACACCATATATTTT. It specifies CSVRGPGNTIYF.

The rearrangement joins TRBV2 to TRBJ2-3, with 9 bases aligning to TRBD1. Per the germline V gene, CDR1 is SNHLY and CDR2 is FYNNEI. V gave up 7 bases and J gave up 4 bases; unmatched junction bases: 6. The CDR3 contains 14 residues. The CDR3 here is CASNPDRGADTQYF. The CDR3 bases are TGTGCCAGCAATCCGGACAGGGGTGCAGATACGCAGTATTTT.

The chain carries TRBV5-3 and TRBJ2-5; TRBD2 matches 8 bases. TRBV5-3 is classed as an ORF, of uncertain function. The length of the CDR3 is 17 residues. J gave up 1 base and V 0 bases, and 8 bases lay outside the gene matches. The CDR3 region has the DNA TGTGCCAGAAGCTTGGACGGTAGCGGGGCATTCCAAGAGACCCAGTACTTC. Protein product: CARSLDGSGAFQETQYF.

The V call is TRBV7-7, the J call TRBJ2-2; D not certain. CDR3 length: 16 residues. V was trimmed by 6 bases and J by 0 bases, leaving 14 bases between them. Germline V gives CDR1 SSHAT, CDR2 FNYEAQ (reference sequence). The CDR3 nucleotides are TGTGCCAGCAGTTTCGCGGCACGGCCGAACACCGGGGAGCTGTTTTTT. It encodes CASSFAARPNTGELFF.